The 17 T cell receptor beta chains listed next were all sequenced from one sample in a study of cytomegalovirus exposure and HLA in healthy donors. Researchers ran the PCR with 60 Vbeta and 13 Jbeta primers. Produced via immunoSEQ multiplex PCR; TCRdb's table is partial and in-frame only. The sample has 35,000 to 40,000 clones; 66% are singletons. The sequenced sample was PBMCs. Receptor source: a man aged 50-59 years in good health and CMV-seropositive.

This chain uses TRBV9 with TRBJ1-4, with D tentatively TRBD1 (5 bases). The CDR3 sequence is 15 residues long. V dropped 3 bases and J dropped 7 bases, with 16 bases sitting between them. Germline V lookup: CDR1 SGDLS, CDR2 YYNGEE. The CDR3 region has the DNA TGTGCCAGCAGCGCCTCAGGGACTGGAGGTGAAAAACTGTTTTTT. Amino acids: CASSASGTGGEKLFF. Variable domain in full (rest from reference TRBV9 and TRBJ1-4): DSGVTQTPKHLITATGQRVTLRCSPRSGDLSVYWYQQSLDQGLQFLIQYYNGEERAKGNILERFSAQQFPDLHSELNLSSLELGDSALYFCASSASGTGGEKLFFGSGTQLSVL.

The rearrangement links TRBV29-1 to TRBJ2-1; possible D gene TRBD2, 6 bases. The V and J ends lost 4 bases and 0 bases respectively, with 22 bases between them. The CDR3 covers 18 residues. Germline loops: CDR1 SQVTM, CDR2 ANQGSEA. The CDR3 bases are TGCAGCGTTGTAAGGACTATTTCAAGGAGGAGCTCCTACAATGAGCAGTTCTTC. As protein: CSVVRTISRRSSYNEQFF.

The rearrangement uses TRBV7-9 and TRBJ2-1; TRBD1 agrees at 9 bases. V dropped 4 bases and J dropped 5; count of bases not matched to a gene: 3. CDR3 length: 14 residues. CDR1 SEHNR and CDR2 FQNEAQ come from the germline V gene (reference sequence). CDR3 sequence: CASSSRQGDNEQFF. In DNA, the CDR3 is TGTGCCAGCAGCTCACGACAGGGGGACAATGAGCAGTTCTTC.

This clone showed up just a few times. The CDR3, as DNA: TGTGCCAGCTCACCATCGGGGGCAGGGGGTTACAATGAGCAGTTCTTC. It encodes CASSPSGAGGYNEQFF. The chain is built from TRBV18 and TRBJ2-1, with D perhaps TRBD1 (7 bases). CDR1 and CDR2 from the germline V gene are KGHSH and LQKENI. V gave up 2 bases and J gave up 4 bases, with 15 bases separating them. The CDR3 contains 16 residues. The variable domain in full, completed from reference TRBV18 and TRBJ2-1, reads NAGVMQNPRHLVRRRGQEARLRCSPMKGHSHVYWYRQLPEEGLKFMVYLQKENIIDESGMPKERFSAEFPKEGPSILRIQQVVRGDSAAYFCASSPSGAGGYNEQFFGPGTRLTVL.

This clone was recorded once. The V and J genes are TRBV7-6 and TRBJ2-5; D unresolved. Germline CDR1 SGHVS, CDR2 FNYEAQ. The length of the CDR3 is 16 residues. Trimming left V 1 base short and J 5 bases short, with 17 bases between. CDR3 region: CASSLGSGQDGETQYF. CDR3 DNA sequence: TGTGCCAGCAGCTTAGGTTCTGGGCAGGATGGGGAGACCCAGTACTTC.

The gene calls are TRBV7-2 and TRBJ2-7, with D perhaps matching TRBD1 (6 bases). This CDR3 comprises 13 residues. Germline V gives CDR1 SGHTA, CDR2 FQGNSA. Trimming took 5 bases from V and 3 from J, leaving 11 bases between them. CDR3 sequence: CASSTRTDYEQYF. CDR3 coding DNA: TGTGCCAGCAGCACTCGGACAGACTACGAGCAGTACTTC.

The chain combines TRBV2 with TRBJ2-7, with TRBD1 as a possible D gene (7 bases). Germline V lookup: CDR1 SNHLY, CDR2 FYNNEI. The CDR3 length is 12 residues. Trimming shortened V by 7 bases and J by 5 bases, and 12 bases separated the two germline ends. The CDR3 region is CASTGGGHEQYF. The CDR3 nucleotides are TGTGCCAGCACTGGAGGGGGCCACGAGCAGTACTTC.

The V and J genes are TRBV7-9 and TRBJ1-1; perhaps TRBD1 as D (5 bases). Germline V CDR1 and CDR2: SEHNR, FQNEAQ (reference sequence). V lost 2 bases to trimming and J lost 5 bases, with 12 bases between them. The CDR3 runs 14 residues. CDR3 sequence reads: CASSLPGGGTEAFF. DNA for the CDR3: TGTGCCAGCAGCTTACCTGGCGGGGGAACTGAAGCTTTCTTT. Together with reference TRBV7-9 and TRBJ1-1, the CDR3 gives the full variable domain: DTGVSQNPRHKITKRGQNVTFRCDPISEHNRLYWYRQTLGQGPEFLTYFQNEAQLEKSRLLSDRFSAERPKGSFSTLEIQRTEQGDSAMYLCASSLPGGGTEAFFGQGTRLTVV.

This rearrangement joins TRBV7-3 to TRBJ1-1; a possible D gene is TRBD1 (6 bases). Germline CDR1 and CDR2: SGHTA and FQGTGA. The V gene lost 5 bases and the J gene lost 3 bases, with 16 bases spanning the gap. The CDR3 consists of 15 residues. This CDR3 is CASSITGSTDTEAFF. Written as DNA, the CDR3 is TGTGCCAGCAGCATCACAGGGTCCACGGACACTGAAGCTTTCTTT.

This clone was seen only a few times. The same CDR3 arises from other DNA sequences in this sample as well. The CDR3 protein is CASSLALAGGLETQYF. The CDR3 DNA is TGCGCCAGCAGCTTGGCCTTAGCGGGGGGGCTCGAGACCCAGTACTTC. The rearrangement links TRBV5-1 to TRBJ2-5; TRBD2 matches at 11 bases. The CDR3 covers 16 residues. CDR1 SGHRS and CDR2 YFSETQ come from the germline V gene. Germline trimming cut 0 bases from V and 5 bases from J; bases unmatched to any gene: 6.

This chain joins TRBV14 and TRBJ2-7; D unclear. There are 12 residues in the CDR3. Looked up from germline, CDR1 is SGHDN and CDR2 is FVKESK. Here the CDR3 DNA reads TGTACCAGCAGCCAAGATCGGGTGGGGCAGTACGTC. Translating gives CTSSQDRVGQYV.

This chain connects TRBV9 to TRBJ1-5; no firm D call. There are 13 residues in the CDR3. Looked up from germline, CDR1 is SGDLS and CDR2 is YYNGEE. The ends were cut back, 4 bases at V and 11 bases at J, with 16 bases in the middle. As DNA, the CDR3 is TGTGCCAGCAGCCCCTCCCCGGAGTTGGCCCAGCATTTT. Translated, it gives CASSPSPELAQHF.

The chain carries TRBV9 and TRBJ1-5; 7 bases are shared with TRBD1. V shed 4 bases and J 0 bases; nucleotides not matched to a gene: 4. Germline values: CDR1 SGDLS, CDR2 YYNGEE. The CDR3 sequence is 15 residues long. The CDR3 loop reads CASSQTGYSNQPQHF. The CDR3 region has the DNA TGTGCCAGCAGCCAGACAGGGTATAGCAATCAGCCCCAGCATTTT.

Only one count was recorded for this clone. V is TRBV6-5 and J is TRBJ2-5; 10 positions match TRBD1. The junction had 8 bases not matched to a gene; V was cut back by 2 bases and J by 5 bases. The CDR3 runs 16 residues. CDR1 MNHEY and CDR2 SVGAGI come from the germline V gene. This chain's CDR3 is CASSYGGTGEWETQYF. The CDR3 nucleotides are TGTGCCAGCAGTTACGGCGGGACAGGGGAGTGGGAGACCCAGTACTTC.

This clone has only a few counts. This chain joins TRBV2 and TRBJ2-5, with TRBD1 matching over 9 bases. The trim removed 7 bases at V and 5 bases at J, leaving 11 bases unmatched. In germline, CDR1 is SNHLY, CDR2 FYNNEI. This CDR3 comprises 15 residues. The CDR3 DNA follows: TGTGCCAGCACTGTAGACAGGGGGTACAGGGAGACCCAGTACTTC. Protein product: CASTVDRGYRETQYF.

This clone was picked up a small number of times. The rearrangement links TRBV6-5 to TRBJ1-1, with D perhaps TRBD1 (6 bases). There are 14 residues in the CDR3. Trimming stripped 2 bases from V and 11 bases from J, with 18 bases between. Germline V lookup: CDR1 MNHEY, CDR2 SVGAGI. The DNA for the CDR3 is TGTGCCAGCAGTTACGGGGGGGGGCAGGGGAAGGCTTTCTTT. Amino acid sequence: CASSYGGGQGKAFF.

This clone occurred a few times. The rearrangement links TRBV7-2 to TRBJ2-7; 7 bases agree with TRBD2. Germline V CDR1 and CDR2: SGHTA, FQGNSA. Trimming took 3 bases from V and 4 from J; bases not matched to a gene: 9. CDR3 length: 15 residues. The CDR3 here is CASSFLVSGLYEQYF. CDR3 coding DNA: TGTGCCAGCAGCTTTTTAGTTAGCGGGCTTTACGAGCAGTACTTC.